The rows below give T cell receptor beta chains drawn from one sample of a study of radiation and T cells in renal cell carcinoma. Sequencing was performed with immunoSEQ multiplex PCR; in TCRdb, only in-frame clones are kept and a portion is missing. Here the sample spans some 120,000 clones, 81% being singletons. The source material was blood, sampled from a patient whose treatment included radiotherapy and nephrectomy. Receptor source: a man in his forties or fifties with renal cell carcinoma. Each CDR3 is given with its conserved first and last residue. The D gene is left open where the match is weak. Rows may omit the clone size; those that give it use once, few, many or a size class.

j_call,d_call,v_call,clone_size,cdr3_aa,cdr3_nt
TRBJ1-5,.,TRBV18,few,CASSPVAGRGVHQPQHF,TGTGCCAGCTCACCGGTAGCGGGCAGGGGAGTCCATCAGCCCCAGCATTTT
TRBJ2-6,.,TRBV30,.,CAWKGTGANVLTF,TGTGCCTGGAAAGGGACTGGGGCCAACGTCCTGACTTTC
TRBJ2-7,.,TRBV11-1,.,CASSLHGTPNEQYF,TGTGCCAGCAGCTTACACGGCACTCCTAACGAGCAGTACTTC
TRBJ2-4,.,TRBV5-1,once,CASSLVGQDQNIQYF,TGCGCCAGCAGCTTGGTTGGCCAAGATCAAAACATTCAGTACTTC
TRBJ2-3,.,TRBV29-1,.,CSVVQGSPTDTQYF,TGCAGCGTCGTACAGGGTTCCCCCACAGATACGCAGTATTTT
TRBJ2-1,TRBD2,TRBV7-2,.,CASSQGWSLAGDEQFF,TGTGCCAGCAGCCAAGGTTGGTCACTAGCGGGAGATGAGCAGTTCTTC
TRBJ2-7,TRBD1,TRBV5-5,.,CASSPPTGFHEQYF,TGTGCCAGCAGCCCCCCGACAGGGTTCCACGAGCAGTACTTC
TRBJ2-3,TRBD2,TRBV10-3,.,CAISESAGGPPDTQYF,TGTGCCATCAGTGAGTCGGCGGGGGGGCCCCCAGATACGCAGTATTTT
TRBJ1-1,TRBD1,TRBV13,few,CASSSGQGNTEAFF,TGTGCCAGCAGCTCCGGACAGGGGAACACTGAAGCTTTCTTT
TRBJ2-1,.,TRBV7-6,.,CASSLSGTSRQFF,TGTGCCAGCAGCTTATCCGGGACCTCTAGGCAGTTCTTC
TRBJ2-7,.,TRBV27,.,CASSLWGLETYEQYF,TGTGCCAGCAGTTTATGGGGACTGGAAACCTACGAGCAGTACTTC
TRBJ1-1,TRBD1,TRBV6-5,.,CASSYVVQGARSEAFF,TGTGCCAGCAGTTATGTCGTACAGGGGGCAAGGTCTGAAGCTTTCTTT
TRBJ2-3,.,TRBV5-4,.,CASSLEPAVFDTQYF,TGTGCCAGCAGCTTGGAACCAGCGGTCTTCGATACGCAGTATTTT
TRBJ2-2,TRBD1,TRBV18,.,CASSPFRDRFTGELFF,TGTGCCAGCTCTCCTTTCCGGGACAGATTCACCGGGGAGCTGTTTTTT
TRBJ2-7,TRBD2,TRBV7-7,.,CASSERDGYEQYF,TGTGCTAGCAGTGAGCGGGATGGCTACGAGCAGTACTTC
TRBJ2-1,.,TRBV7-9,.,CASSLAAGAYNEQFF,TGTGCCAGCAGCTTAGCGGCCGGGGCCTACAATGAGCAGTTCTTC
TRBJ2-1,TRBD1,TRBV10-1,few,CASSVRDSYNEQFF,TGCGCCAGCAGTGTCCGGGACAGCTACAATGAGCAGTTCTTC
TRBJ1-2,.,TRBV6-6,.,CASSYRVGAEYGYTF,TGTGCCAGCAGTTACCGCGTGGGGGCGGAATATGGCTACACCTTC
TRBJ2-7,.,TRBV11-2,.,CASSSYYEQYF,TGTGCCAGCAGCTCTTACTACGAGCAGTACTTC
TRBJ1-1,TRBD1,TRBV19,.,CASSIQGGWDTEAFF,TGTGCCAGTAGTATCCAGGGGGGGTGGGACACTGAAGCTTTCTTT
TRBJ2-1,TRBD2,TRBV9,.,CASSVSLAGAYNEQFF,TGTGCCAGCAGCGTCTCCCTAGCGGGGGCCTACAATGAGCAGTTCTTC
TRBJ1-4,.,TRBV6-5,.,CASSTDFATNEKLFF,TGTGCCAGCAGTACAGATTTTGCAACTAATGAAAAACTGTTTTTT
TRBJ2-5,.,TRBV2,.,CASSEIPEIETQYF,TGTGCCAGCAGTGAAATACCGGAGATAGAGACCCAGTACTTC
TRBJ2-3,.,TRBV30,.,CAWTGAGRSSDTQYF,TGTGCCTGGACGGGGGCAGGGCGTTCTTCAGATACGCAGTATTTT
TRBJ1-1,.,TRBV5-1,.,CASSWARESTEAFF,TGCGCCAGCAGCTGGGCCAGGGAGAGCACTGAAGCTTTCTTT
TRBJ1-1,TRBD1,TRBV4-1,.,CASSQGDRDTEAFF,TGCGCCAGCAGCCAAGGGGACAGGGACACTGAAGCTTTCTTT
TRBJ2-2,.,TRBV2,.,CASSDFPPSELFF,TGTGCCAGCAGTGACTTTCCCCCTTCGGAGCTGTTTTTT
TRBJ2-2,TRBD1,TRBV5-6,.,CASSVRTGVNTGELFF,TGTGCCAGCAGCGTACGGACAGGAGTTAACACCGGGGAGCTGTTTTTT
TRBJ2-2,.,TRBV7-9,.,CASSPLGHPNTGELFF,TGTGCCAGCAGTCCACTGGGACACCCAAACACCGGGGAGCTGTTTTTT
TRBJ1-2,.,TRBV4-3,few,CASSQRAGDGYTF,TGCGCCAGCAGCCAGAGGGCTGGGGATGGCTACACCTTC
TRBJ1-4,.,TRBV18,.,CASSRDGVGEKLFF,TGTGCCAGCTCACGGGACGGAGTAGGGGAAAAACTGTTTTTT
TRBJ1-2,.,TRBV30,.,CAWSVGMVNYGYTF,TGTGCCTGGAGTGTTGGGATGGTCAACTATGGCTACACCTTC
TRBJ2-5,TRBD2,TRBV11-2,.,CASNPSGGSETQYF,TGTGCCAGCAACCCTAGCGGGGGTTCAGAGACCCAGTACTTC
TRBJ2-2,TRBD2,TRBV9,.,CASSAWTSRSTGELFF,TGTGCCAGCAGCGCCTGGACTAGTCGGAGCACCGGGGAGCTGTTTTTT
TRBJ2-1,TRBD1,TRBV29-1,.,CSLQDRAVYNEQFF,TGCAGCTTACAAGACAGGGCAGTTTACAATGAGCAGTTCTTC
TRBJ2-5,.,TRBV6-5,.,CASNGGETQYF,TGTGCCAGCAATGGGGGAGAGACCCAGTACTTC
TRBJ1-5,.,TRBV30,.,CAWSVGSSNQPQHF,TGTGCCTGGAGTGTGGGATCTAGCAATCAGCCCCAGCATTTT
TRBJ2-3,.,TRBV7-9,.,CASGNLGTSTDTQYF,TGTGCCAGCGGGAATCTGGGCACTAGCACAGATACGCAGTATTTT
TRBJ1-6,.,TRBV7-2,.,CASSLQHRNYNSPLHF,TGTGCCAGCAGCCTACAGCACAGAAACTATAATTCACCCCTCCACTTT
TRBJ1-6,TRBD1,TRBV2,.,CASSRDREDSPLHF,TGTGCCAGCAGTCGGGACAGGGAGGATTCACCCCTCCACTTT
TRBJ1-3,.,TRBV30,once,CAWSGGQLMRNTIYF,TGTGCCTGGAGTGGTGGACAGCTTATGAGAAACACCATATATTTT
TRBJ2-3,.,TRBV7-9,.,CASSLVFSGTDTQYF,TGTGCCAGCAGCTTAGTGTTTAGCGGCACAGATACGCAGTATTTT
TRBJ1-2,.,TRBV18,few,CASSPSEGTNYGYTF,TGTGCCAGCTCACCATCGGAAGGGACTAACTATGGCTACACCTTC